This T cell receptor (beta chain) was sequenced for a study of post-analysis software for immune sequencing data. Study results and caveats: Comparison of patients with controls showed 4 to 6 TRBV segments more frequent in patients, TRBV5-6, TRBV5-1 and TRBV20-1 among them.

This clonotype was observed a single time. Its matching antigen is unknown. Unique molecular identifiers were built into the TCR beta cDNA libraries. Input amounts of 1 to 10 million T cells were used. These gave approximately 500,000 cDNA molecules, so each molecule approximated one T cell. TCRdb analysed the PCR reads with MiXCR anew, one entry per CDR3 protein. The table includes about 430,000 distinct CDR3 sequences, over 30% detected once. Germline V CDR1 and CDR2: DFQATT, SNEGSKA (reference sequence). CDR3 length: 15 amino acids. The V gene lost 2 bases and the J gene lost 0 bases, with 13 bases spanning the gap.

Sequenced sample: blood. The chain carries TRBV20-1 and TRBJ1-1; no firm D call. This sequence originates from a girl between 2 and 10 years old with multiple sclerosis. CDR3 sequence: CSARLGRRMNTEAFF. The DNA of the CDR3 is TGCAGTGCTAGACTGGGTCGTAGAATGAACACTGAAGCTTTCTTT.